The 15 T cell receptor beta chains reported below all come from one sample, sequenced in a study of T cell repertoires in cytomegalovirus infection. TCRdb re-called the reads with MiXCR, one entry per CDR3 protein. Of roughly 100,000 distinct CDR3 sequences listed, 16% are singletons. Input material: PBMCs. These receptors were collected from a human donor in good health (CMV status not recorded). Some clones in this sample may be carry-over from other donors' samples.

This clonotype showed up many times. This chain uses TRBV28 with TRBJ2-2, with no clear D. This CDR3 contains 12 residues. Between the trimmed V and J ends, which lost 6 bases and 9 bases, there was a span of 11 bases. CDR1 and CDR2 from the germline V gene are MDHEN and SYDVKM. CDR3 protein: CASSLRGRELFF. As DNA, the CDR3 is TGTGCCAGCAGCCTCCGAGGCCGGGAGCTGTTTTTT.

The chain employs TRBV7-9 and TRBJ1-2; a possible D gene is TRBD1 (5 bases). CDR3 size: 12 residues. V lost 0 bases and J 14 bases, leaving 13 bases between the germline ends. The germline CDR1 and CDR2 sequences are SEHNR and FQNEAQ (reference sequence). The CDR3 region has the DNA TGTGCCAGCAGCTTAGCTCTCCCCGGGACTACCTTC. Its protein is CASSLALPGTTF.

This rearrangement joins TRBV7-3 to TRBJ2-3; perhaps TRBD2 as D (6 bases). The CDR3 sequence is 15 residues long. In germline, CDR1 is SGHTA, CDR2 FQGTGA. Trimming cost V 5 bases and J 4 bases, with 16 bases left between them. CDR3: CASSPTAGIPDTQYF. In DNA form, the CDR3 reads TGTGCCAGCAGCCCTACAGCGGGTATTCCAGATACGCAGTATTTT. The whole variable domain, filled in from reference TRBV7-3 and TRBJ2-3, reads GAGVSQTPSNKVTEKGKYVELRCDPISGHTALYWYRQSLGQGPEFLIYFQGTGAADDSGLPNDRFFAVRPEGSVSTLKIQRTERGDSAVYLCASSPTAGIPDTQYFGPGTRLTVL.

Ten or more counts support this clonotype. This chain links TRBV7-9 with TRBJ1-1; 7 nucleotides align to TRBD1. The germline CDR1 and CDR2 sequences are SEHNR and FQNEAQ (reference sequence). This CDR3 is built from 16 residues. Losses at the gene ends were 4 bases for V and 0 bases for J; bases not matched to a gene: 8. CDR3 DNA sequence: TGTGCCAGCAGCTCACAGGGGATTTGGCTGAACACTGAAGCTTTCTTT. Amino acid sequence: CASSSQGIWLNTEAFF.

V is TRBV20-1 and J is TRBJ2-1; 7 bases align to TRBD2. The CDR3 has 14 residues. Losses at the gene ends were 5 bases for V and 4 bases for J; bases not matched to a gene: 8. Germline lookup yields CDR1 DFQATT and CDR2 SNEGSKA (reference sequence). The CDR3 DNA sequence: TGCAGTGCTGGAGGTGTCGGGGGGTACAATGAGCAGTTCTTC. It is translated as CSAGGVGGYNEQFF.

This clonotype was observed a few times. The rearrangement joins TRBV2 to TRBJ2-5; tentatively, D is TRBD2 (5 bases). The V and J ends lost 6 bases and 3 bases respectively, with 8 bases between them. Per germline, CDR1 SNHLY and CDR2 FYNNEI. The CDR3 sequence is 12 residues long. CDR3 protein: CASRTEEETQYF. As DNA, the CDR3 is TGTGCCAGCAGGACGGAGGAAGAGACCCAGTACTTC. Variable domain in full (rest from reference TRBV2 and TRBJ2-5): EPEVTQTPSHQVTQMGQEVILRCVPISNHLYFYWYRQILGQKVEFLVSFYNNEISEKSEIFDDQFSVERPDGSNFTLKIRSTKLEDSAMYFCASRTEEETQYFGPGTRLLVL.

The V call is TRBV11-2, the J call TRBJ2-2, with D perhaps being TRBD1 or TRBD2 (5 bases each). The germline gives CDR1 SGHAT, CDR2 FQNNGV. This CDR3 region has 15 residues. V was pared by 3 bases and J by 9 bases, with 17 bases between. In DNA, the CDR3 is TGTGCCAGCAGCTTTTCTTCGGGGCCCTTCAGGGAGCTGTTTTTT. Its translation is CASSFSSGPFRELFF.

This clonotype has ten or more counts. V and J are TRBV7-8 and TRBJ1-1; tentatively, D is TRBD1 (5 bases). The CDR3 loop spans 12 amino acids. Looked up from germline, CDR1 is SGHVS and CDR2 is FQNEAQ. V shed 5 bases and J shed 6 bases, with 10 bases lying between them. The chain's CDR3 is CASSAGGAEAFF. In nucleotides, the CDR3 is TGTGCCAGCAGCGCTGGAGGGGCTGAAGCTTTCTTT.

This clonotype has at least ten counts. This rearrangement joins TRBV30 to TRBJ1-6, with D perhaps matching TRBD1 (6 bases). From germline, CDR1 is GTSNPN and CDR2 SVGIG (reference sequence). CDR3 length equals 13 residues. V was shortened by 1 base and J by 10 bases, with 11 bases between the two germline ends. The CDR3 region is CAWSEAGVSPLHF. CDR3 coding DNA: TGTGCCTGGAGTGAGGCAGGGGTATCACCCCTCCACTTT.

This sequence joins TRBV15 and TRBJ2-1; TRBD2 aligns across 10 bases. The CDR3 is 16 amino acids. Germline V lookup: CDR1 LNHNV, CDR2 YYDKDF (reference sequence). Trimming removed 2 bases from V and 8 bases from J; junction bases left unmatched: 9. CDR3 loop: CATSRRSGGAFDEQFF. For the CDR3, the DNA is TGTGCCACCAGCAGACGGAGCGGGGGGGCCTTTGATGAGCAGTTCTTC. The full variable domain, in which reference TRBV15 and TRBJ2-1 provide the parts outside the CDR3, is DAMVIQNPRYQVTQFGKPVTLSCSQTLNHNVMYWYQQKSSQAPKLLFHYYDKDFNNEADTPDNFQSRRPNTSFCFLDIRSPGLGDTAMYLCATSRRSGGAFDEQFFGPGTRLTVL.

This clonotype was seen only a few times. The chain recombines TRBV6-1 with TRBJ2-2; TRBD1 agrees at 7 bases. The CDR3 length is 15 residues. V lost 4 bases to trimming and J lost 4 bases; unmatched junction nucleotides: 6. Germline V gene lookup returns CDR1 MNHNS and CDR2 SASEGT. The CDR3 sequence is CASSVGTDITGELFF. The DNA of the CDR3 is TGTGCCAGCAGTGTCGGGACAGATATCACCGGGGAGCTGTTTTTT.

This clonotype was counted ten times or more. The J gene is TRBJ2-7, the V gene TRBV7-2, with unresolved D. The CDR3 loop spans 15 amino acids. The germline CDR1 and CDR2 sequences are SGHTA and FQGNSA. V lost 2 bases, J lost 2 bases, and 13 bases lay in between. The CDR3: CASSLRRAGPYEQYF. CDR3 bases: TGTGCCAGCAGCTTACGTAGGGCTGGTCCCTACGAGCAGTACTTC.

This clonotype was seen repeatedly, ten times or more. This chain joins TRBV7-2 and TRBJ2-7; D possibly corresponds to TRBD1 (7 bases). Germline lookup yields CDR1 SGHTA and CDR2 FQGNSA. The V and J ends lost 7 bases and 4 bases respectively, with 17 bases between them. CDR3 length equals 14 residues. CDR3 DNA sequence: TGTGCCAGCACCGGAGGGGGCGCCCCTTACGAGCAGTACTTC. This sequence encodes CASTGGGAPYEQYF.

About this clonotype: A much more abundant neighbour one base away suggests this may be a read error. The CDR3 coding sequence is TGTGCCAGCAGTGTTCAGGGTAGCAATCAGCCCGAGCATTTT. Its protein is CASSVQGSNQPEHF. V and J are TRBV12-3 or TRBV12-4 and TRBJ1-5; the D gene is possibly TRBD1 (5 bases). The CDR3 is made up of 14 amino acids.

About this clonotype itself: It may be a read error: a sequence one base away is much more abundant. The chain is built from TRBV12-3 or TRBV12-4 and TRBJ1-2; no definite D call. This CDR3 comprises 12 residues. Trimming took off 5 bases at V and 6 bases at J, with 10 bases between the two ends. The CDR3 sequence: CASSDSRNGYTF. The CDR3 nucleotides read TGTGCCAGCAGTGACTCCAGGAATGGCTACACCTTC.